Below are 18 T cell receptor beta chains sequenced from a single sample in a study of cytomegalovirus exposure and HLA in healthy donors. Using immunoSEQ multiplex PCR, the repertoire was profiled, and TCRdb retains in-frame clones only, with some absent. The sample carries approximately 76,000 clones, around 94% recorded once. Source material: PBMCs. The origin of the receptors is a woman under 30 in good health and CMV-seronegative.

CDR3 sequence: CASTGTGGPNEQFF. The CDR3, as DNA: TGTGCCAGTACCGGGACAGGGGGCCCCAATGAGCAGTTCTTC. The chain links TRBV6-1 to TRBJ2-1; TRBD1 aligns across 12 bases. CDR3 length equals 14 residues. V was pared by 9 bases and J by 6 bases, with 6 bases of the junction left unmatched. In germline, CDR1 is MNHNS, CDR2 SASEGT.

In nucleotides, the CDR3 is TGTGCCAGCAGCTTAGGACAGGGAAGGTCCTACAATGAGCAGTTCTTC. It yields the protein CASSLGQGRSYNEQFF. The chain has TRBV5-4 and TRBJ2-1; 8 bases map to TRBD1. After removal of 2 bases from V and 1 base from J, the junction contained 5 bases not matched to a gene. Germline V gene lookup returns CDR1 SGHNT and CDR2 YYREEE (reference sequence). The CDR3 sequence is 16 residues long.

The rearrangement uses TRBV2 and TRBJ2-5; D might be TRBD1 (6 bases). Germline CDR1 SNHLY, CDR2 FYNNEI. Trimming shortened V by 7 bases and J by 3 bases, and 21 bases separated the two germline ends. The CDR3 consists of 16 residues. CDR3: CASNPLPPDRKETQYF. CDR3 nucleotide sequence: TGTGCCAGCAATCCCCTACCCCCGGACAGAAAAGAGACCCAGTACTTC.

This chain uses TRBV2 with TRBJ1-5; 8 bases line up with TRBD1. Trimming cost V 6 bases and J 0 bases; bases outside gene matches: 7. This CDR3 is 16 amino acids long. Germline V lookup: CDR1 SNHLY, CDR2 FYNNEI. CDR3 loop: CASRTGDPYSNQPQHF. CDR3 bases: TGTGCCAGCAGGACAGGGGACCCGTATAGCAATCAGCCCCAGCATTTT.

The rearrangement joins TRBV14 to TRBJ2-1; 12 positions match TRBD2. The germline gives CDR1 SGHDN, CDR2 FVKESK. With V trimmed by 3 bases and J by 2 bases, 2 bases remained unmatched. The CDR3 extends over 16 amino acids. The CDR3 is CASSQTSGSPYNEQFF. The DNA for the CDR3 is TGTGCCAGCAGCCAGACTAGCGGGAGCCCCTACAATGAGCAGTTCTTC.

The V call is TRBV11-2, the J call TRBJ1-5; D is perhaps TRBD1 (5 bases). Germline V lookup: CDR1 SGHAT, CDR2 FQNNGV. Trimming took 0 bases from V and 6 from J, leaving 15 bases between them. CDR3 size: 16 residues. The CDR3 protein is CASSLDGRRAVQPQHF. CDR3 coding DNA: TGTGCCAGCAGCTTAGATGGTCGCAGGGCAGTTCAGCCCCAGCATTTT. The variable domain in full, completed from reference TRBV11-2 and TRBJ1-5, reads EAGVAQSPRYKIIEKRQSVAFWCNPISGHATLYWYQQILGQGPKLLIQFQNNGVVDDSQLPKDRFSAERLKGVDSTLKIQPAKLEDSAVYLCASSLDGRRAVQPQHFGDGTRLSIL.

The rearrangement uses TRBV15 and TRBJ2-3; tentative D call: TRBD2 (5 bases). The germline V and J ends were trimmed by 2 bases and 4 bases, with 7 bases remaining between them. Germline values: CDR1 LNHNV, CDR2 YYDKDF (reference sequence). The CDR3 contains 13 residues. The CDR3 DNA sequence: TGTGCCACCAGCAGATTGAGGGCAGATACGCAGTATTTT. As protein: CATSRLRADTQYF. Supplemented by reference TRBV15 and TRBJ2-3, the full variable domain reads DAMVIQNPRYQVTQFGKPVTLSCSQTLNHNVMYWYQQKSSQAPKLLFHYYDKDFNNEADTPDNFQSRRPNTSFCFLDIRSPGLGDTAMYLCATSRLRADTQYFGPGTRLTVL.

The chain joins TRBV4-2 to TRBJ2-5; 11 bases match TRBD2. The CDR3 spans 17 residues. Germline values: CDR1 LGHNA, CDR2 YNFKEQ. With V trimmed by 0 bases and J by 5 bases, 8 bases remained unmatched. CDR3 sequence: CASSQDGLAGGSETQYF. The DNA for the CDR3 is TGTGCCAGCAGCCAAGATGGCCTAGCGGGAGGATCGGAGACCCAGTACTTC.

The count of this clone is one. V usage is TRBV18 and J usage is TRBJ2-7, with 8 positions matching TRBD1. The J segment lost 3 bases and the V segment lost 1 base, leaving 8 bases of the junction unmatched. CDR3 length: 16 residues. Germline CDR1 and CDR2: KGHSH and LQKENI. Here the CDR3 reads CASSPLGQGAVYEQYF. As DNA, the CDR3 is TGTGCCAGCTCACCACTAGGACAGGGCGCCGTCTACGAGCAGTACTTC.

This sequence joins TRBV7-9 and TRBJ1-2; D is ambiguous. Germline V gene lookup returns CDR1 SEHNR and CDR2 FQNEAQ (reference sequence). The CDR3 runs 14 residues. Trimming left V 2 bases short and J 2 bases short, with 9 bases between. The DNA of the CDR3 is TGTGCCAGCAGCTTACAGGATAGGAACTATGGCTACACCTTC. Its translation: CASSLQDRNYGYTF.

The J gene is TRBJ2-1, the V gene TRBV28, with D uncertain. Trimming cost V 1 base and J 0 bases, with 13 bases left between them. Germline V lookup: CDR1 MDHEN, CDR2 SYDVKM. The CDR3 has 17 residues. CDR3 sequence (DNA): TGTGCCAGCAGTTTATCACCCCCGCGGCCCTCCTACAATGAGCAGTTCTTC. Translated, it gives CASSLSPPRPSYNEQFF. Variable domain in full (rest from reference TRBV28 and TRBJ2-1): DVKVTQSSRYLVKRTGEKVFLECVQDMDHENMFWYRQDPGLGLRLIYFSYDVKMKEKGDIPEGYSVSREKKERFSLILESASTNQTSMYLCASSLSPPRPSYNEQFFGPGTRLTVL.

This chain joins TRBV28 and TRBJ1-2; no reliable D call. The CDR3 consists of 12 residues. The germline V and J ends were trimmed by 5 bases and 4 bases, with 8 bases remaining between them. Per the germline V gene, CDR1 is MDHEN and CDR2 is SYDVKM. The CDR3 is CASSQDTYGYTF. The CDR3 DNA sequence: TGTGCCAGCAGTCAAGACACCTATGGCTACACCTTC.

This sequence joins TRBV7-9 and TRBJ2-3, with D possibly being TRBD2 (6 bases). Germline CDR1 reads SEHNR; CDR2 reads FQNEAQ (reference sequence). V was cut by 5 bases and J by 0 bases, with 12 bases left in between. The CDR3 has 15 residues. The CDR3 spells CASSVTGTSTDTQYF. CDR3 bases: TGTGCCAGCAGCGTGACCGGGACTAGCACAGATACGCAGTATTTT.

The J gene is TRBJ1-5, the V gene TRBV18; TRBD1 matches 7 bases. The germline gives CDR1 KGHSH, CDR2 LQKENI. This CDR3 contains 15 residues. With V trimmed by 4 bases and J by 3 bases, 6 bases remained unmatched. CDR3 sequence reads: CASSQDRDANQPQHF. In nucleotides, the CDR3 is TGTGCCAGCTCACAAGACAGGGATGCCAATCAGCCCCAGCATTTT.

The gene calls are TRBV5-6 and TRBJ1-2, with D possibly matching TRBD1 (6 bases). The V and J ends lost 4 bases and 7 bases respectively, with 17 bases between them. CDR1 SGHDT and CDR2 YYEEEE come from the germline V gene. The CDR3 has 14 amino acids. CDR3 sequence reads: CASSGNREGSGYTF. CDR3 coding DNA: TGTGCCAGCAGCGGAAACAGGGAGGGGAGTGGCTACACCTTC.

The chain has TRBV30 and TRBJ1-1, with a tentative D call TRBD1 (5 bases). There are 13 residues in the CDR3. Germline V gene lookup returns CDR1 GTSNPN and CDR2 SVGIG (reference sequence). The V end lost 0 bases, the J end lost 8 bases, and 13 bases lay between the germline ends. The CDR3 reads CAWSVRSYREAFF. The CDR3 region has the DNA TGTGCCTGGAGTGTGCGGTCCTACAGGGAAGCTTTCTTT.

This chain joins TRBV27 and TRBJ2-7; tentatively, D is TRBD1 (5 bases). V was pared by 5 bases and J by 6 bases, with 14 bases between. This CDR3 has 13 amino acids. The V gene's germline CDR1 is MNHEY and CDR2 SMNVEV (reference sequence). This CDR3 reads CASSAPQGSEQYF. The CDR3, as DNA: TGTGCCAGCAGTGCCCCCCAGGGATCCGAGCAGTACTTC.

The chain combines TRBV4-3 with TRBJ1-5; TRBD1 matches at 10 bases. The V and J ends lost 1 base and 6 bases, in that order; junction bases with no gene match: 6. There are 16 residues in the CDR3. Germline V gene sequence: CDR1 LGHNA, CDR2 YSLEER. The CDR3 here is CASSQGQGANGQPQHF. The CDR3 DNA follows: TGCGCCAGCAGCCAAGGACAGGGGGCTAACGGTCAGCCCCAGCATTTT.